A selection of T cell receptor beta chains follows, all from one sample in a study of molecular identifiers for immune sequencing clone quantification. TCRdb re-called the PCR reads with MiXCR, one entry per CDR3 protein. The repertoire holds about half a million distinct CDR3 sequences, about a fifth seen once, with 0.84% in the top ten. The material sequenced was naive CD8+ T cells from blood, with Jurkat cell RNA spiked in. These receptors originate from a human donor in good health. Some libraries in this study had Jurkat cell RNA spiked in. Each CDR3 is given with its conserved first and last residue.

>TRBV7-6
CASSLFADTRYF
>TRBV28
CATGARTVLYTGELFF
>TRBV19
CASRVLGQITDTQYF
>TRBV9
CASSEASGELFF
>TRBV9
CASSVGAGKDTEAFF
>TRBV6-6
CASSYGPYIQETQYF
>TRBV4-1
CASSQGPVTSYGYTF
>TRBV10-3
CAISDSTGLNIQYF
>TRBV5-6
CASSLRLLAGDGELFF
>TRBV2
CASSDWSSTDTQYF
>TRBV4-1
CASSPPAGTGDEKLFF
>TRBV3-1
CASSQWEYEQYF
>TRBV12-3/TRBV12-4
CASSLTLSGSKYEQYF
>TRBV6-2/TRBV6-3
CASIEQASGRNEQFF
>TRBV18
CASSPAHGELGIHEQFF
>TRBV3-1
CASSQDAPVQYF
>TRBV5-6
CASSPGWGTYEQYF
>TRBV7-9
CASSPPRGSRGLFF
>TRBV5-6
CASSFFSGNTIYF
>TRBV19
CASSRAPHEAFF
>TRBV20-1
CSAIDHGQGEDTQYF
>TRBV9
CASSVRPVGFYEQYF
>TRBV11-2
CASSLVSGRAREQYF
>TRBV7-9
CASSIWTGHSTDTQYF
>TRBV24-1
CATSDLTSGRAGVGYEQFF
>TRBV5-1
CASSLVAPSTDTQYF
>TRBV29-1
CSVGDMNTEAFF
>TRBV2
CASSGLNQLSGYRSTDTQYF
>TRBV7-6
CASSPETNYGYTF
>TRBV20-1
CSARARGSNQPQHF
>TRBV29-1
CSALYREAFF
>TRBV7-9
CASSSRQGSYEQYF
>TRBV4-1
CASSQEDGERNEQFF
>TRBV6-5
CASSSRLDQPQQF
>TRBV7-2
CASSLSGGAGDEQFF
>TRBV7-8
CASSLFGSNTGELFF
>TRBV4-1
CASSQVGDYTQYF
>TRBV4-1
CASSQQTGVNTEAFF
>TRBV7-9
CASSLALGFSGANVLTF
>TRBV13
CASSLVHGGEQFF
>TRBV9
CASSADGGGYEQYF
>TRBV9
CASSVILNTEAFF
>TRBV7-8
CASSPTGILYEKLFF
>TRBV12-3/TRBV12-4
CASSPTFFLNTEAFF
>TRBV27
CASSSTGHHTDTQYF
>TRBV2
CASSDTGARHTGELFF
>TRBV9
CASSVTGANYGYTF
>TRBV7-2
CASSPLQGGPLQETQYF
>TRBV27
CASSLRGSLNEQFF
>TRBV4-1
CASSQDQTQETQYF
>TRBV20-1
CSASGQRGSYEQYF
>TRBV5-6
CASSFGPGGDQPQHF